This entry is about one T cell receptor (beta chain). The antigen remains unidentified. The entry originates in a study of cytomegalovirus exposure and HLA in healthy donors. The PCR employed 60 Vbeta primers together with 13 Jbeta primers. Only in-frame clones appear in the TCRdb table, and some are missing; sequencing was by immunoSEQ multiplex PCR. Here the sample spans 160,000 or so clones, 60% to 80% being singletons. Trimming cost V 7 bases and J 2 bases; bases outside gene matches: 4. The V gene's germline CDR1 is KGHSH and CDR2 LQKENI. The CDR3 consists of 13 residues. Study outcomes and limitations: For TCR beta chains, V- and J-gene trimming was later linked to a missense DCLRE1C variant.

This TCR came from a man in his forties in good health and CMV-seropositive. The chain combines TRBV18 with TRBJ1-1; 7 nucleotides agree with TRBD1. The sequencing input was PBMCs. CDR3 sequence reads: CASLWDRNTEAFF. In nucleotides, the CDR3 is TGTGCCAGCTTGTGGGACAGAAACACTGAAGCTTTCTTT.